These T cell receptor beta chains were read from a single sample in a study of cytomegalovirus exposure and HLA in healthy donors. Repertoires were generated with immunoSEQ multiplex PCR, while TCRdb's copy carries only in-frame clones and drops some. Here the sample spans approximately 70,000 clones, about 78% being singletons. Sequencing was carried out using PBMCs. The source is a woman aged 40 to 50 in good health and CMV-seropositive. Both conserved end residues are part of each CDR3. D genes are given only for firm matches. Not all rows give a size; the values are once, few, many and, for expanded clones, a class.

d_gene,v_gene,j_gene,abundance,CDR3nt,CDR3aa
TRBD1,TRBV18,TRBJ1-4,.,TGTGCCAGCTCACCACCGGGGCAGGGGGCCGGAGAAAAACTGTTTTTT,CASSPPGQGAGEKLFF
.,TRBV10-1,TRBJ2-2,.,TGCGCCAGCAGCCGCTCCCCGGGCGGGGAGCTGTTTTTT,CASSRSPGGELFF
TRBD2,TRBV11-1,TRBJ2-7,.,TGTGCCAGCAGCTACCATAGCGGGGCCCCCTACGAGCAGTACTTC,CASSYHSGAPYEQYF
.,TRBV27,TRBJ2-2,.,TGTGCCAGCAGTTTAAACAGGGCAATGACCGGGGAGCTGTTTTTT,CASSLNRAMTGELFF
.,TRBV2,TRBJ1-6,few,TGTGCCAGCAGTGTCTCCGGGAGCTCCTATAATTCACCCCTCCACTTT,CASSVSGSSYNSPLHF
.,TRBV30,TRBJ1-6,.,TGTGCCTGGAAGACAGCCTCGGGTTCACCCCTCCACTTT,CAWKTASGSPLHF
.,TRBV30,TRBJ1-4,.,TGTGCCTGGAGTGTGAGGACAGATGAAAAACTGTTTTTT,CAWSVRTDEKLFF
TRBD2,TRBV7-8,TRBJ2-3,.,TGTGCCAGCAGCAACGGGGGGGCGGGCACAGATACGCAGTATTTT,CASSNGGAGTDTQYF
.,TRBV29-1,TRBJ1-1,.,TGCAGCGTTGATGCCGGGGGGCGCGAGGCTTTCTTT,CSVDAGGREAFF
TRBD2,TRBV12-5,TRBJ2-1,.,TGTGCTAGCTCGGCGGGGGGAGGCCTTTACAATGAGCAGTTCTTC,CASSAGGGLYNEQFF
.,TRBV2,TRBJ1-2,few,TGTGCCAGCAGTGAACAGGGCAGGGCGGTTGGCTACACCTTC,CASSEQGRAVGYTF
TRBD2,TRBV4-1,TRBJ2-3,.,TGCGCCAGCAGCGAAACCGGGACTAGCGGGGGGAGGGCAGATACGCAGTATTTT,CASSETGTSGGRADTQYF
.,TRBV6-1,TRBJ1-2,.,TGTGCCAGCAGTGAATCCTTTGGGACAAGGTATGGCTACACCTTC,CASSESFGTRYGYTF
.,TRBV6-6,TRBJ2-5,.,TGTGCCAGCAGTTACTCGGGTGCGAGCGGACGGGAGACCCAGTACTTC,CASSYSGASGRETQYF
.,TRBV5-1,TRBJ1-4,.,TGCGCCAGCAGCCCAGACAGGATTAATGAAAAACTGTTTTTT,CASSPDRINEKLFF
TRBD1,TRBV10-3,TRBJ1-2,.,TGTGCCATCAGCGGGACAGGGGGCATCTACTATGGCTACACCTTC,CAISGTGGIYYGYTF
TRBD1,TRBV6-6,TRBJ1-5,.,TGTGCCAGCAGTTACCCCGGACAGGGGATCAATCAGCCCCAGCATTTT,CASSYPGQGINQPQHF
.,TRBV5-1,TRBJ2-5,.,TGCGCCAGCAGCTTGGGGGGAGGCGGCCAAGAGACCCAGTACTTC,CASSLGGGGQETQYF
TRBD1,TRBV5-1,TRBJ2-2,few,TGCGCCAGCAGCTTGGTGCCAGGGGGCGGGGAGCTGTTTTTT,CASSLVPGGGELFF
TRBD1,TRBV5-1,TRBJ1-2,.,TGCGCCAGCAGCTTCACCGGGACAGGGGACGTCTACACCTTC,CASSFTGTGDVYTF
TRBD1,TRBV6-6,TRBJ2-1,.,TGTGCCAGCAGTCTCGGACAGGGGGCTAACGAGCAGTTCTTC,CASSLGQGANEQFF
TRBD1,TRBV27,TRBJ1-6,.,TGTGCCAGCAGTTTATGGGGGGCTCATACAGGGGCCCGTTCACCCCTCCACTTT,CASSLWGAHTGARSPLHF